The sequence of this T cell receptor beta chain was determined in a study of cytomegalovirus exposure and HLA in healthy donors. On the study more broadly: It was reported in a later analysis that the same platform had been used for the 120 or so validation repertoires as for the roughly 670 first-cohort repertoires. The study, taken as a whole, reports: Reports showed the classifier diagnosing cytomegalovirus status with high specificity and sensitivity. First-cohort TCR clusters were later found to tend to co-occur in the approximately 120 validation repertoires. Over 150 TCR beta chains were listed as cytomegalovirus-associated.

Germline lookup yields CDR1 SGHTS and CDR2 YDEGEE. CDR3 length: 15 residues. Trimming took off 1 base at V and 7 bases at J, with 12 bases between the two ends. Profiling relied on immunoSEQ multiplex PCR, and the TCRdb table lists in-frame clones only, not all of them. The table includes about 110,000 clones, 88% detected once. Turning to this clone: What it recognizes is unknown.

V is TRBV5-8 and J is TRBJ1-6, with D possibly TRBD1 on 6 matching bases. Source material: PBMCs. This receptor was identified in a woman in her late teens or twenties in good health and CMV-seronegative. CDR3 sequence: CASSLQGLGNSPLHF. CDR3 nucleotide sequence: TGTGCCAGCAGCTTGCAGGGGTTAGGGAATTCACCCCTCCACTTT.